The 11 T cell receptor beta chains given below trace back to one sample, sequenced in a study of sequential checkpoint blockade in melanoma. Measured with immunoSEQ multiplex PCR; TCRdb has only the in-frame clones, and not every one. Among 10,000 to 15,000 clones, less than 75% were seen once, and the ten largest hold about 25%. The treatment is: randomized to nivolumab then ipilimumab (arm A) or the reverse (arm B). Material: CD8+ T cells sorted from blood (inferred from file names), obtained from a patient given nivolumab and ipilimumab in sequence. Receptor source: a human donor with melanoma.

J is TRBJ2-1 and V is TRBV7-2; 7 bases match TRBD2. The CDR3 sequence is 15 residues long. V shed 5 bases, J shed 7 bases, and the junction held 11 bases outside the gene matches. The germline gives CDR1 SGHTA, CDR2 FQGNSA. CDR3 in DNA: TGTGCCAGCAGCCAGATAGCGGGCCTTTATAATGAGCAGTTCTTC. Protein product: CASSQIAGLYNEQFF. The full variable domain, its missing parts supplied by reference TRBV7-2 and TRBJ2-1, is GAGVSQSPSNKVTEKGKDVELRCDPISGHTALYWYRQSLGQGLEFLIYFQGNSAPDKSGLPSDRFSAERTGGSVSTLTIQRTQQEDSAVYLCASSQIAGLYNEQFFGPGTRLTVL.

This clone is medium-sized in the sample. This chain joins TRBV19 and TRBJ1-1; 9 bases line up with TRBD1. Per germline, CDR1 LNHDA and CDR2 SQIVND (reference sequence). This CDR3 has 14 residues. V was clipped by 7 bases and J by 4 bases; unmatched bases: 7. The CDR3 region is CASTPGTGSTEAFF. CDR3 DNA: TGTGCCAGTACCCCCGGGACAGGGAGCACTGAAGCTTTCTTT.

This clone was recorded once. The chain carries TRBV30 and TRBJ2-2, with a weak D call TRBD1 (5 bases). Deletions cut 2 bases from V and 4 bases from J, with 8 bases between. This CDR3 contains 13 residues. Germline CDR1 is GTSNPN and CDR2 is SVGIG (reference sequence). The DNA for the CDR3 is TGTGCCTGGAGTACCGACAGCACCGGGGAGCTGTTTTTT. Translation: CAWSTDSTGELFF.

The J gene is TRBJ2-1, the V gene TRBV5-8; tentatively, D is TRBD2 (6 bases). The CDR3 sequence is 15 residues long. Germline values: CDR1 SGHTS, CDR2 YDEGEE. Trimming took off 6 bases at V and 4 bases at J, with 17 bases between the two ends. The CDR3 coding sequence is TGTGCCAGCAAGTGGGGCCGGGGGATATACAATGAGCAGTTCTTC. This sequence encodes CASKWGRGIYNEQFF.

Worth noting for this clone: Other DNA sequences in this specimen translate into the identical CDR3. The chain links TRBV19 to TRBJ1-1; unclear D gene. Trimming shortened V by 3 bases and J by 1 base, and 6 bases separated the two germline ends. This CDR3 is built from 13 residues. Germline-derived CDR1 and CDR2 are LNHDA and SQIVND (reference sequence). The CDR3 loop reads CASSISPNTEAFF. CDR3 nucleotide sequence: TGTGCCAGTAGTATTAGTCCGAACACTGAAGCTTTCTTT.

The CDR3 is CASSQGGAYEQYF. CDR3 DNA: TGCGCCAGCAGCCAAGGAGGTGCCTACGAGCAGTACTTC. The rearrangement links TRBV4-3 to TRBJ2-7; D remains unclear. Trimming stripped 1 base from V and 2 bases from J, with 6 bases between. CDR1 and CDR2 from the germline V gene are LGHNA and YSLEER. This CDR3 contains 13 residues.

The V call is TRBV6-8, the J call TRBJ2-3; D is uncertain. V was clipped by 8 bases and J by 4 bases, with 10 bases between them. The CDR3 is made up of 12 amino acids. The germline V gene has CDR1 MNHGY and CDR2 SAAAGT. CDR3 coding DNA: TGTGCCAGCTCCGGTGCCGCAGATACGCAGTATTTT. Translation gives CASSGAADTQYF.

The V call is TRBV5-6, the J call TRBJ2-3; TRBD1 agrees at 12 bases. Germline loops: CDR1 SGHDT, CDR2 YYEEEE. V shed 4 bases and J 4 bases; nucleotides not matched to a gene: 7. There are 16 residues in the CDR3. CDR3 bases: TGTGCCAGCAGCGACGGGACAGGGGGCCTCGCAGATACGCAGTATTTT. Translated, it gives CASSDGTGGLADTQYF.

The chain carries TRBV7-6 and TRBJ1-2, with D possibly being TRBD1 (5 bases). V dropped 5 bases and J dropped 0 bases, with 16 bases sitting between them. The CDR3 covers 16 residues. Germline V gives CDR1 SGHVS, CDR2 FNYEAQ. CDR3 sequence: CASSPGAGFSNYGYTF. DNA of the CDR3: TGTGCCAGCAGCCCCGGCGCAGGGTTCTCTAACTATGGCTACACCTTC.

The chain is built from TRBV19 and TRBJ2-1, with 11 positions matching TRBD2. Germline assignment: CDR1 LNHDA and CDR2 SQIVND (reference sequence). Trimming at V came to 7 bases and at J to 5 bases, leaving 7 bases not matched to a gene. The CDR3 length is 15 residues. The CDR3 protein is CASTRLAGKHNEQFF. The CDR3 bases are TGTGCCAGTACACGACTAGCGGGAAAACACAATGAGCAGTTCTTC.

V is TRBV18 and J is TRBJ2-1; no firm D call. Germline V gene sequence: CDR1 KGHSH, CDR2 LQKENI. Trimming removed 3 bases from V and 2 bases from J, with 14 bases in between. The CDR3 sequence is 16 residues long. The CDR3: CASSPNSVRPYNEQFF. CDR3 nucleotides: TGTGCCAGCTCACCCAACTCCGTGCGGCCCTACAATGAGCAGTTCTTC.